The sequence of this T cell receptor beta chain was determined in a study of radiation and T cells in renal cell carcinoma. Overall study results and limits: Top tumor clonotypes rose in blood 2 weeks post-radiation, then contracted.

About this clone: Its specificity is not known.

Time point defined: blood 2 weeks post-SBRT. The treatment is: 15 Gy SBRT to primary tumor, nephrectomy 4 weeks later. Produced via immunoSEQ multiplex PCR; TCRdb's table is partial and in-frame only. The table has roughly 130,000 clones, over 75% seen once. Germline V lookup: CDR1 SGHTA, CDR2 FQGNSA. This CDR3 has 16 residues. V lost 2 bases, J lost 1 base, and 6 bases stayed unmatched. This chain joins TRBV7-2 and TRBJ2-7, with 9 positions matching TRBD2. The receptor's source is a woman aged 55-75 years with renal cell carcinoma. Sample: blood, taken from a patient whose treatment included radiotherapy and nephrectomy. As DNA, the CDR3 is TGTGCCAGCAGCTTAAATGCGGCGGGAGGGTCCTACGAGCAGTACTTC. This sequence encodes CASSLNAAGGSYEQYF.